These T cell receptor beta chains were read from a single sample in a study of T cells in Graves' hyperthyroidism and ophthalmopathy. TCRdb re-called the multiplex PCR reads through MiXCR, storing one row per CDR3 protein. The sample shows 550,000 to 650,000 distinct CDR3 sequences, about 15% of them seen only once. The material sequenced was blood. The receptors shown here come from a woman aged 30 to 39 with Graves' hyperthyroidism that later progressed to Graves' ophthalmopathy. Both conserved end residues are part of each CDR3. D genes are given only for firm matches. The listing skips clone size in some rows; elsewhere it reads once, few, many or a size class.

size,D,V,J,CDR3,DNA
many,NA,TRBV28,TRBJ2-7,CASRFPEENEQYF,TGTGCCAGCAGATTCCCTGAGGAGAACGAGCAGTACTTC
once,NA,TRBV5-4,TRBJ1-4,CASSLAAATNGKLFF,TGTGCCAGCAGCTTGGCGGCCGCAACTAATGGAAAACTGTTTTTT
many,NA,TRBV24-1,TRBJ2-6,CATAVPGGANVLTF,TGTGCCACTGCCGTACCAGGAGGGGCCAACGTCCTGACTTTC
NA,NA,TRBV7-9,TRBJ1-6,CASSFPRGIYSPLHF,TGTGCCAGCAGCTTTCCCCGGGGAATATATTCACCCCTCCACTTT
few,NA,TRBV12-3/TRBV12-4,TRBJ1-3,CASRAGGQASGNTIYF,TGTGCCAGCAGGGCTGGGGGGCAGGCATCTGGAAACACCATATATTTT
many,TRBD2,TRBV7-2,TRBJ2-7,CASSPKSGTIYEQYF,TGTGCCAGCAGCCCAAAGTCCGGGACTATCTACGAGCAGTACTTC
NA,TRBD1,TRBV5-1,TRBJ1-5,CASSVQGDNQPQHF,TGCGCCAGCAGCGTACAGGGGGATAATCAGCCCCAGCATTTT
NA,TRBD1,TRBV5-5,TRBJ2-2,CASSPGQAFTTGELFF,TGTGCCAGCAGTCCCGGACAGGCCTTTACCACCGGGGAGCTGTTTTTT
few,NA,TRBV18,TRBJ2-4,CASSPLSSPRENIQYF,TGTGCCAGCTCACCACTTTCTTCCCCCCGGGAAAACATTCAGTACTTC
NA,TRBD2,TRBV20-1,TRBJ2-3,CSAPGLAVDTQYF,TGCAGTGCCCCGGGACTAGCTGTAGATACGCAGTATTTT
many,TRBD1,TRBV12-5,TRBJ1-2,CASGLGDRVSYGYTF,TGTGCTAGTGGTTTGGGGGACAGGGTAAGCTATGGCTACACCTTC
many,TRBD2,TRBV20-1,TRBJ2-5,CSVRRTSGPQETQYF,TGCAGTGTCAGAAGGACTAGCGGGCCCCAAGAGACCCAGTACTTC
few,NA,TRBV9,TRBJ1-4,CASSVTAVINEKLFF,TGTGCCAGCAGCGTTACGGCGGTAATTAATGAAAAACTGTTTTTT
many,NA,TRBV12-5,TRBJ1-2,CASGLVPGMGYGYTF,TGTGCTAGTGGTTTGGTTCCAGGGATGGGCTATGGCTACACCTTC
many,NA,TRBV29-1,TRBJ2-5,CSVEPMKQDKETQYF,TGCAGCGTGGAACCAATGAAACAGGACAAAGAGACCCAGTACTTC
many,NA,TRBV10-3,TRBJ1-5,CAISESGKAPGVNQPQHF,TGTGCCATCAGTGAGTCTGGGAAAGCTCCGGGAGTTAATCAGCCCCAGCATTTT
few,NA,TRBV10-1,TRBJ2-3,CASSRAVRDTQYF,TGCGCCAGCAGTCGGGCGGTCCGAGATACGCAGTATTTT
many,NA,TRBV24-1,TRBJ2-4,CATSDFWILAKNIQYF,TGTGCCACCAGTGATTTCTGGATCTTAGCCAAAAACATTCAGTACTTC
many,TRBD2,TRBV2,TRBJ2-7,CASSELAGGFAYEQYF,TGTGCCAGCAGTGAACTAGCGGGAGGATTCGCCTACGAGCAGTACTTC
once,NA,TRBV7-6,TRBJ1-3,CTSSLAATGNTIYF,TGTACCAGCAGCTTAGCGGCTACAGGAAACACCATATATTTT
NA,NA,TRBV6-1,TRBJ1-5,CASSTPGGYPQHF,TGTGCCAGCAGTACCCCTGGGGGGTACCCCCAGCATTTT
many,TRBD2,TRBV7-2,TRBJ2-1,CASSPSGLSYNEQFF,TGTGCCAGCAGCCCTAGCGGGCTCTCCTACAATGAGCAGTTCTTC